This T cell receptor (beta chain) was observed in a study of regulatory T cells in long-lasting Graves disease. The sample holds a few counts of this clonotype. Arm-PCR of CDR3 regions and iRepertoire HTBI primers were the basis on which TCR beta libraries were built. One entry per CDR3 protein, called by TCRdb with MiXCR from the multiplex PCR reads. The profile shows about 450,000 distinct CDR3 sequences, roughly 15% of them singletons. Time point noted: newly diagnosed GD, antithyroid drugs for less than 3 months. The TCR library was prepared using RNA isolated from PBMCs. A further study also used this sample, focusing on T cells in Graves' hyperthyroidism and ophthalmopathy.

The starting material was peripheral blood mononuclear cells (PBMCs), obtained at new diagnosis, from a patient treated with antithyroid drugs. This TCR came from a woman aged 25 to 45 with Graves disease.

CDR3 nucleotide sequence: TGTGCCAGCAGTACCCTACAGGAAATGAACACTGAAGCTTTCTTT. Its protein product is CASSTLQEMNTEAFF. The V gene is TRBV27, the J gene TRBJ1-1, with D possibly TRBD1 on 5 matching bases. With 5 bases removed from V and 0 bases from J, the gap between germline ends came to 13 bases. The CDR3 extends over 15 amino acids. Germline V lookup: CDR1 MNHEY, CDR2 SMNVEV (reference sequence).